A selection of T cell receptor beta chains follows, all from one sample in a study of T cell changes during pregnancy in multiple sclerosis. Measured with immunoSEQ multiplex PCR; TCRdb has only the in-frame clones, and not every one. Here the sample spans about 69,000 clones, more than 75% being singletons. Specimen: peripheral blood, collected in the third trimester of pregnancy. Source of these receptors: a female donor with multiple sclerosis, enrolled in a pregnancy study. Both conserved end residues are part of each CDR3. A D gene is named only where the DNA matches it firmly. Size is stated for part of the rows, as once, few or many counts, or as a class when the clone is expanded.

TRBJ1-5	TRBV4-1	-	-	TGCGCCAGCAGCCAAGATTCCCAGAGAGACATCAATCAGCCCCAGCATTTT	CASSQDSQRDINQPQHF
TRBJ2-3	TRBV6-4	-	TRBD2	TGTGCCAGCAGTGACTGGACTAGCTCTAGCACAGATACGCAGTATTTT	CASSDWTSSSTDTQYF
TRBJ2-5	TRBV7-2	-	-	TGTGCCAGCAGCGTGGGCGCTGGAAAGACCCAGTACTTC	CASSVGAGKTQYF
TRBJ1-1	TRBV18	-	-	TGTGCCAGCTCACCCCCGAGTGGAGGAGGGAACACTGAAGCTTTCTTT	CASSPPSGGGNTEAFF
TRBJ1-2	TRBV11-2	-	-	TGTGCCAGCAGCCCCTCGTGGGACACTAACTATGGCTACACCTTC	CASSPSWDTNYGYTF
TRBJ1-2	TRBV4-1	-	-	TGCGCCAGCAGCCGGGGGCCCGGGGGGGGCTATGGCTACACCTTC	CASSRGPGGGYGYTF
TRBJ2-1	TRBV6-4	-	TRBD1	TGTGCCAGCAGTGACGGGGACAGGGCCTACAATGAGCAGTTCTTC	CASSDGDRAYNEQFF
TRBJ2-7	TRBV7-9	-	-	TGTGCCAGCAGCCCGGACAGCGCCGAGCAGTACTTC	CASSPDSAEQYF
TRBJ1-3	TRBV6-1	-	TRBD1	TGTGCCAGCAGCGAACAGGGGATCTCTGGAAACACCATATATTTT	CASSEQGISGNTIYF
TRBJ1-6	TRBV15	-	-	TGTGCCACCAGCAGAGATGCAGGGTCTATGTCACCCCTCCACTTT	CATSRDAGSMSPLHF
TRBJ1-2	TRBV15	-	TRBD1	TGTGCCACCAGCAGAGAAGACAGGGGGTTTGAGTATGGCTACACCTTC	CATSREDRGFEYGYTF
TRBJ2-7	TRBV7-8	-	-	TGTGCCAGCAGCCCCCCGGGACTCTCCTCCTACGAGCAGTACTTC	CASSPPGLSSYEQYF
TRBJ2-4	TRBV19	-	-	TGTGCCAGTAGTATAGATCGAGGCATCGGAGCCAAAAACATTCAGTACTTC	CASSIDRGIGAKNIQYF
TRBJ1-1	TRBV7-7	-	-	TGTGCTAGCAGCTCCAGGGTACCTGAAGCTTTCTTT	CASSSRVPEAFF
TRBJ2-1	TRBV13	-	TRBD2	TGTGCCAGCAGCCTACTAGCGGGCCTCCCCTACAATGAGCAGTTCTTC	CASSLLAGLPYNEQFF
TRBJ1-3	TRBV28	-	TRBD1	TGTGCCAGCATGCTAACGGGGACAGCCTCTGGAAACACCATATATTTT	CASMLTGTASGNTIYF
TRBJ2-7	TRBV29-1	-	TRBD1	TGCAGCGCTGGACAGGGTGATGGCGAGCAGTACTTC	CSAGQGDGEQYF
TRBJ2-2	TRBV4-3	-	-	TGCGCCAGCAGCCAAGATGTACGGGGAGTCCTGAACACCGGGGAGCTGTTTTTT	CASSQDVRGVLNTGELFF
TRBJ2-3	TRBV7-3	-	TRBD1	TGTGCCAGCAGCAGGGGACAGCCAAGCACAGATACGCAGTATTTT	CASSRGQPSTDTQYF
TRBJ1-1	TRBV6-5	-	-	TGTGCCAGCAGCCCCGGGACTGATAACACTGAAGCTTTCTTT	CASSPGTDNTEAFF
TRBJ2-5	TRBV7-2	once	-	TGTGCCAGCAGCGGCGGCAGCCAAGAGACCCAGTACTTC	CASSGGSQETQYF
TRBJ1-1	TRBV4-1	few	TRBD1	TGCGCCAGCAGCCCCTTAGGGGGCGGACAGGGGAACACTGAAGCTTTCTTT	CASSPLGGGQGNTEAFF
TRBJ1-1	TRBV10-1	-	-	TGCGCCAGCAGTGAGTCTTGGACACCTAACACTGAAGCTTTCTTT	CASSESWTPNTEAFF
TRBJ1-3	TRBV30	-	-	TGTGCCTGTACTACAGGACCTGGAAACACCATATATTTT	CACTTGPGNTIYF
TRBJ1-2	TRBV4-1	-	TRBD1	TGCGCCAGCAGCCAAGGGGGACAGAGCTTCTATGGCTACACCTTC	CASSQGGQSFYGYTF
TRBJ1-3	TRBV6-5	-	-	TGTGCCAGCAGTTACGGAGGCGGGGGCTCTGGAAACACCATATATTTT	CASSYGGGGSGNTIYF
TRBJ2-1	TRBV7-3	once	TRBD2	TGTGCCAGCAGCTTAAACGCGGGGGGGTACAATGAGCAGTTCTTC	CASSLNAGGYNEQFF
TRBJ2-5	TRBV30	-	-	TGTGCCTGGGGGAGCCAAGAGACCCAGTACTTC	CAWGSQETQYF
TRBJ1-2	TRBV18	-	TRBD1	TGTGCCAGCTCCCTCGACAGGGGGGAACTAGATGGCTACACCTTC	CASSLDRGELDGYTF
TRBJ1-4	TRBV5-6	-	-	TGTGCCAGCAGCCAAGGGGTACTTCAAGGGAAACTGTTTTTT	CASSQGVLQGKLFF
TRBJ2-7	TRBV12-5	-	-	TGTGCTAGTGGTTCAGGACACAACTCCTACGAGCAGTACTTC	CASGSGHNSYEQYF
TRBJ2-7	TRBV6-1	-	TRBD1	TGTGCCAGCAGTGAAGCGCTTGAGGGGGCCGCCTCCTACGAGCAGTACTTC	CASSEALEGAASYEQYF
TRBJ2-5	TRBV7-9	-	-	TGTGCCAGCAGCTTTGAAGACGGGGAGACCCAGTACTTC	CASSFEDGETQYF
TRBJ1-4	TRBV28	-	-	TGTGCCAGCAGTTTATCAATGGAGGGTGAAAAACTGTTTTTT	CASSLSMEGEKLFF
TRBJ1-2	TRBV4-1	-	-	TGCGCCAGCAGCCACGTACAGGCTGACTATGGCTACACCTTC	CASSHVQADYGYTF
TRBJ2-1	TRBV15	-	TRBD2	TGTGCCACCAAGCGGGACCACTCCTACAATGAGCAGTTCTTC	CATKRDHSYNEQFF
TRBJ2-2	TRBV4-1	-	TRBD2	TGCGCCAGCAGCTCCCGGACTAGCGGGGGTCACGGGGAGCTGTTTTTT	CASSSRTSGGHGELFF
TRBJ1-2	TRBV28	-	TRBD1	TGTGCCAGCACCACAGGGGGCGCCGAGGGCTACACCTTC	CASTTGGAEGYTF
TRBJ2-3	TRBV29-1	-	TRBD2	TGCAGCGTACCTTCTAGCGGGGGTACTAGCACAGATACGCAGTATTTT	CSVPSSGGTSTDTQYF
TRBJ1-1	TRBV5-1	-	TRBD1	TGCGCCAGCAGCTTGAGGACAGGGAACACTGAAGCTTTCTTT	CASSLRTGNTEAFF
TRBJ1-2	TRBV2	-	-	TGTGCCAGCAACCCTGACAGGATAAACTATGGCTACACCTTC	CASNPDRINYGYTF
TRBJ1-5	TRBV7-2	-	-	TGTGCCAGCAGCCCCACCGGGACACCTAGCAATCAGCCCCAGCATTTT	CASSPTGTPSNQPQHF
TRBJ1-5	TRBV6-5	once	TRBD1	TGTGCCAGCAGGGGACAGGGCGGTCAGCCCCAGCATTTT	CASRGQGGQPQHF
TRBJ2-7	TRBV9	-	-	TGTGCCAGCAGCGTAGCTTCCGGACAGCGCGAGCAGTACTTC	CASSVASGQREQYF
TRBJ1-4	TRBV4-3	once	-	TGCGCCAGCAGCCAAGCCCCAGGGGCGGCCGCAACTAATGAAAAACTGTTTTTT	CASSQAPGAAATNEKLFF
TRBJ2-4	TRBV1	-	-	TGCACCAGCAGCCAAGTCAACATAGCCAAAAACATTCAGTACTTC	CTSSQVNIAKNIQYF
TRBJ2-3	TRBV4-2	once	-	TGTGCCAGCAGCCAAGATCGACGGCGAGGAGATACGCAGTATTTT	CASSQDRRRGDTQYF
TRBJ2-7	TRBV7-2	-	-	TGTGCCAGCAGCTTAGAAGGAGGGATTCCCGGCGAGCAGTACTTC	CASSLEGGIPGEQYF
TRBJ2-5	TRBV7-9	-	-	TGTGCCAGCAGCTCGGGAGAGACCCAGTACTTC	CASSSGETQYF
TRBJ1-1	TRBV27	few	TRBD1	TGTGCCAGCAGGACAGGGGCGAACACTGAAGCTTTCTTT	CASRTGANTEAFF
TRBJ1-1	TRBV6-1	-	TRBD1	TGTGCCAGCAATTATGACAGGGCGGCCACTGAAGCTTTCTTT	CASNYDRAATEAFF
TRBJ2-2	TRBV9	-	-	TGTGCCAGCAGCGTAAACCTCAGACACCCCGTTGCCGAGGAGCTGTTTTTT	CASSVNLRHPVAEELFF
TRBJ2-1	TRBV5-1	-	TRBD2	TGCGCCAGCAGCTCGCAATTCGGCGGGGGGGTAGATGAGCAGTTCTTC	CASSSQFGGGVDEQFF
TRBJ2-3	TRBV5-6	-	TRBD1	TGTGCCAGCAGCGCGGGACAGGGGACAGATACGCAGTATTTT	CASSAGQGTDTQYF
TRBJ1-1	TRBV7-2	once	TRBD1	TGTGCCAGCAACCGGGACAGGAACACTGAAGCTTTCTTT	CASNRDRNTEAFF
TRBJ1-4	TRBV28	-	-	TGTGCCAGCAGTCCCCCGTCAGCAACTAATGAAAAACTGTTTTTT	CASSPPSATNEKLFF
TRBJ2-5	TRBV18	-	-	TGTGCCAGCTCACCACCGGGAAGGGGGTCCGAGACCCAGTACTTC	CASSPPGRGSETQYF
TRBJ2-7	TRBV6-5	-	-	TGTGCCAGCAGTTACTCTTGGGGGGATAGCTCCTACGAGCAGTACTTC	CASSYSWGDSSYEQYF
TRBJ2-7	TRBV19	-	TRBD1	TGTGCCAGTCCCGACAGGGACGCCACCTACGAGCAGTACTTC	CASPDRDATYEQYF
TRBJ1-2	TRBV6-5	-	TRBD1	TGTGCCAGCAGTTACTTTGAGGGGGCGGCTGGCTACACCTTC	CASSYFEGAAGYTF